A selection of T cell receptor beta chains follows, all from one sample in a study of OX40 agonist ivuxolimab in advanced cancers. Using immunoSEQ multiplex PCR, the repertoire was profiled, and TCRdb retains in-frame clones only, with some absent. Counted here are some 100,000 clones, 90% occurring once; the ten biggest clones make up approximately 0.3%. The sample consisted of CD4+ or CD8+ T cells sorted from blood, taken in a trial of the OX40 agonist ivuxolimab. The receptors originated from an adult with an advanced solid tumor such as melanoma, head and neck, liver or kidney cancer. Each CDR3 is given with its conserved first and last residue. Fields, in order: D gene, J gene, clone size, V gene, CDR3 DNA, CDR3 protein. D genes are given only for firm matches. The size of a clone is reported for some rows only, either as once, few or many, or as a class for expanded clones.

>TRBD2|TRBJ2-7|-|TRBV5-1
TGCGCCAGCAGCACCGGACTAGCGGATAGAGAGCAGTACTTC
CASSTGLADREQYF
>TRBD1|TRBJ2-1|once|TRBV4-2
TGTGCCAGCAGCCAGGGATCAGGGGGTGCGAATGAGCAGTTCTTC
CASSQGSGGANEQFF
>-|TRBJ2-3|once|TRBV14
TGTGCCAGCAGCCAAGAGTTGCGGTCAGATACGCAGTATTTT
CASSQELRSDTQYF
>-|TRBJ1-5|-|TRBV30
TGTGCCTGGAGTGTGGGGGGTTTTGGGCAGCCCCAGCATTTT
CAWSVGGFGQPQHF
>TRBD1|TRBJ1-1|once|TRBV18
TGTGCCAGCTCACAACAGACAGGGGTCACTGAAGCTTTCTTT
CASSQQTGVTEAFF
>TRBD1|TRBJ1-3|-|TRBV5-1
TGCGCCAGCAGCAAGGACAGGGGGTCATCCTCTGGAAACACCATATATTTT
CASSKDRGSSSGNTIYF
>-|TRBJ1-2|-|TRBV13
TGTGCCAGCGACCGGGCCCTAGCTAACTATGGCTACACCTTC
CASDRALANYGYTF
>-|TRBJ1-2|once|TRBV19
TGTGCCAGTAGCAATGACAGATTAAACTATGGCTACACCTTC
CASSNDRLNYGYTF
>TRBD2|TRBJ2-1|-|TRBV11-2
TGTGCCAGCAGCTCCCGTAACCCGGGACTAAACAATGAGCAGTTCTTC
CASSSRNPGLNNEQFF
>-|TRBJ2-1|-|TRBV7-8
TGTGCCAGCAGCTTCCTAGTCGGAGATGAGCAGTTCTTC
CASSFLVGDEQFF
>-|TRBJ2-1|-|TRBV7-2
TGTGCCAGCAGCTTACGGTGGGGACTTGACTCCTACAATGAGCAGTTCTTC
CASSLRWGLDSYNEQFF
>-|TRBJ2-1|-|TRBV18
TGTGCCAGCTCACCAAAGGGTGCTCAGACGGGAAGCTCCTACAATGAGCAGTTCTTC
CASSPKGAQTGSSYNEQFF
>TRBD1|TRBJ1-4|-|TRBV19
TGTGCCAGTAGAAAGGACAGGGAATATGAAAAACTGTTTTTT
CASRKDREYEKLFF
>-|TRBJ2-7|once|TRBV7-9
TGTGCCAGCAGCTTCCAGTACGAGCAGTACTTC
CASSFQYEQYF
>-|TRBJ2-3|-|TRBV7-9
TGTGCCAGCAGCTTAGGGCTCGGGATCTTTTCAGATACGCAGTATTTT
CASSLGLGIFSDTQYF
>-|TRBJ2-7|-|TRBV7-2
TGTGCCAGCAGCTTTCATGGGGGCGAGCAGTACTTC
CASSFHGGEQYF
>TRBD1|TRBJ1-1|-|TRBV7-2
TGTGCCAGCAGCTTGGGACAGGGAGGTTCTGAAGCTTTCTTT
CASSLGQGGSEAFF
>TRBD1|TRBJ2-2|-|TRBV7-3
TGTGCCAGCAGCTTACGTACAGGGGGCACCGGGGAGCTGTTTTTT
CASSLRTGGTGELFF
>TRBD2|TRBJ2-7|-|TRBV6-1
TGTGCCAGCAGTGACATTAGCGGGCCCTCCTACGAGCAGTACTTC
CASSDISGPSYEQYF
>TRBD1|TRBJ1-2|-|TRBV10-3
TGTGCCATCAGGGAAACAGGGGTGGGGAACTATGGCTACACCTTC
CAIRETGVGNYGYTF
>-|TRBJ1-1|-|TRBV20-1
TGCAGTGCTAGTCGGGGGAGGGGAGCTTTCTTT
CSASRGRGAFF
>TRBD2|TRBJ2-1|-|TRBV7-2
TGTGCCAGCAGCCCTAGCGGAGGGGTGGGGTACAATGAGCAGTTCTTC
CASSPSGGVGYNEQFF
>TRBD1|TRBJ1-5|-|TRBV10-3
TGTGCCGTATCGGGAGGGGGCAGCAATCAGCCCCAGCATTTT
CAVSGGGSNQPQHF
>-|TRBJ2-7|-|TRBV9
TGTGCCAGCAGCGTAGTAGCAGGGACGGGTGTTGAGCAGTACTTC
CASSVVAGTGVEQYF
>-|TRBJ1-1|-|TRBV6-6
TGTGCCAGCAGTCAGGATTCAATGGGAGAAGCTTTCTTT
CASSQDSMGEAFF
>-|TRBJ2-5|-|TRBV4-3
TGCGCCAGCAGCCAAGATTTCGGGCAAGAGACCCAGTACTTC
CASSQDFGQETQYF
>-|TRBJ1-3|-|TRBV5-5
TGTGCCAGCAGCGGACGCGGGGGGTCTGGAAACACCATATATTTT
CASSGRGGSGNTIYF
>TRBD1|TRBJ2-5|-|TRBV18
TGTGCCAGCTCAGCGACAGGGGCGGAGACCCAGTACTTC
CASSATGAETQYF
>-|TRBJ2-7|once|TRBV28
TGTGCCAGCAGGGGAGTAACCTACGAGCAGTACTTC
CASRGVTYEQYF
>-|TRBJ1-4|-|TRBV11-2
TGTGCCAGCAGCTTAGGCCCCCGCGAAAAACTGTTTTTT
CASSLGPREKLFF
>-|TRBJ2-7|-|TRBV19
TGTGCCAGTAGTATACGAACTGGAACCTACGAGCAGTACTTC
CASSIRTGTYEQYF
>-|TRBJ2-5|-|TRBV28
TGTGCCAGCAGGTACCGGGAGACCCAGTACTTC
CASRYRETQYF
>-|TRBJ1-1|-|TRBV20-1
TGCAGTGCAGGGAGGGACACTGAAGCTTTCTTT
CSAGRDTEAFF
>-|TRBJ1-4|-|TRBV5-1
TGCGCCAGCAGCTCTCAGGGTGGGAATGAAAAACTGTTTTTT
CASSSQGGNEKLFF
>-|TRBJ2-5|-|TRBV7-3
TGTGCCAGCAGCTTAGGACAAGGAGAAGAGACCCAGTACTTC
CASSLGQGEETQYF
>TRBD1|TRBJ2-5|-|TRBV18
TGTGCCAGCTCTCCTGGACAGGGAATTGAGACCCAGTACTTC
CASSPGQGIETQYF
>-|TRBJ1-2|-|TRBV28
TGTGCCAGCAGTTTAACACCGTTTGGAGCTAACTATGGCTACACCTTC
CASSLTPFGANYGYTF
>TRBD1|TRBJ2-7|-|TRBV7-2
TGTGCCAGCAGCTTAGAGGCCGGGACAGGAGCCTACGAGCAGTACTTC
CASSLEAGTGAYEQYF
>TRBD2|TRBJ2-1|-|TRBV4-1
TGCGCCAGCAGCCAATTCGAGGCGGGGGGAAATGAGCAGTTCTTC
CASSQFEAGGNEQFF
>TRBD2|TRBJ2-5|-|TRBV5-1
TGCGCCAGCTTGAGGACTAGCGGGATGGGGGCGGAGACCCAGTACTTC
CASLRTSGMGAETQYF
>-|TRBJ2-7|-|TRBV7-9
TGTGCCAGCAGCCAGACGACAGTTTCCTACGAGCAGTACTTC
CASSQTTVSYEQYF
>-|TRBJ2-3|once|TRBV10-1
TGCGCCAGCAGCCGGGACAGCACAGATACGCAGTATTTT
CASSRDSTDTQYF
>-|TRBJ2-5|-|TRBV7-8
TGTGCCATCGGGCGGGAGACCCAGTACTTC
CAIGRETQYF
>TRBD2|TRBJ2-7|few|TRBV28
TGTGCCAGCAGTTTTCGGGCTAGCGGGGCTCGTCGGCAGTACTTC
CASSFRASGARRQYF
>-|TRBJ1-5|-|TRBV6-6
TGTGCCAGCAGTTCCCGGGGCCCTAGCAATCAGCCCCAGCATTTT
CASSSRGPSNQPQHF
>-|TRBJ2-3|-|TRBV7-2
TGTGCCAGCAGCTTAGGGCCAGATACGCAGTATTTT
CASSLGPDTQYF
>-|TRBJ1-2|-|TRBV29-1
TGCAGCGTTCGATTGAACGGACGGGTGAACTATGGCTACACCTTC
CSVRLNGRVNYGYTF
>-|TRBJ1-2|-|TRBV19
TGTGCCAGTAGTATACAAACAGCTGACTATGGCTACACCTTC
CASSIQTADYGYTF
>-|TRBJ2-5|-|TRBV15
TGTGCCACCAGCAGAGAATATCAAGAGACCCAGTACTTC
CATSREYQETQYF